The clone carrying this T cell receptor beta chain was counted only a few times. No antigen is known for it. The sample belongs to a study of regulatory T cells in long-lasting Graves disease. Turning to the study itself: It was over 5 years of antithyroid drugs, with positive TSH receptor antibodies, that meant persistent Graves' disease. Study conclusions and caveats: TCR diversity was lower in persistent than newly diagnosed Graves' disease. Preferential use of TRBV28, TRBJ1-2 and TRBJ2-5 was seen in persistent disease.

Time point reported: persistent/refractory GD, antithyroid drugs over 5 years with positive TRAb. PBMCs were the source of the RNA used for TCR sequencing. Graves' disease diagnoses followed American Thyroid Association guidelines. In building TCR beta libraries, iRepertoire HTBI primers were used together with Arm-PCR of CDR3 regions. TCRdb re-called the multiplex PCR reads with MiXCR, one entry per CDR3 protein. Among approximately 290,000 distinct CDR3 sequences, around a fifth were seen once, and the ten largest hold roughly 56%. With 5 bases clipped from V and 4 bases from J, the junction kept 13 bases outside the gene matches. Germline V gives CDR1 DFQATT, CDR2 SNEGSKA (reference sequence). The CDR3 runs 15 residues.

V gene TRBV20-1 combines with J gene TRBJ1-2; 7 bases line up with TRBD1. This receptor was taken from a female donor with Graves disease. Material: peripheral blood mononuclear cells (PBMCs), obtained when the disease was refractory, from a patient treated with antithyroid drugs. The CDR3 sequence: CSAESTGKSTYGYTF. DNA for the CDR3: TGCAGTGCTGAATCGACAGGGAAGTCGACCTATGGCTACACCTTC.